One sample yielded the 5 T cell receptor beta chains listed below, sequenced in a study of cytomegalovirus exposure and HLA in healthy donors. Using immunoSEQ multiplex PCR, the repertoire was profiled, and TCRdb retains in-frame clones only, with some absent. The table includes roughly 90,000 clones, roughly 92% detected once. What was sequenced was PBMCs. The receptors were gathered from a woman aged 25 to 45 in good health and CMV-seropositive.

This CDR3 is CASSHPGSSEGTQYF. CDR3 in DNA: TGCGCCAGCAGCCATCCCGGGAGCTCCGAAGGGACCCAGTACTTC. The V and J genes are TRBV4-1 and TRBJ2-5; D possibly corresponds to TRBD2 (6 bases). Trimming took off 3 bases at V and 7 bases at J, with 18 bases between the two ends. Per the germline V gene, CDR1 is MGHRA and CDR2 is YSYEKL. This CDR3 region has 15 residues.

The V and J genes are TRBV7-2 and TRBJ1-1, with 8 bases fitting TRBD1. The V and J ends lost 3 bases and 5 bases, in that order; junction bases with no gene match: 11. CDR1 SGHTA and CDR2 FQGNSA come from the germline V gene. The CDR3 is made up of 16 amino acids. The CDR3 nucleotides read TGTGCCAGCAGCTTCCAGGGGGCGCCTCGAGGTACTGAAGCTTTCTTT. Its protein product is CASSFQGAPRGTEAFF. Based on the CDR3 plus reference TRBV7-2 and TRBJ1-1, the full variable domain is GAGVSQSPSNKVTEKGKDVELRCDPISGHTALYWYRQSLGQGLEFLIYFQGNSAPDKSGLPSDRFSAERTGGSVSTLTIQRTQQEDSAVYLCASSFQGAPRGTEAFFGQGTRLTVV.

V usage is TRBV28 and J usage is TRBJ2-7; D not resolved. CDR3 length equals 14 residues. From germline, CDR1 is MDHEN and CDR2 SYDVKM. Trimming cost V 1 base and J 2 bases, with 9 bases left between them. The CDR3 here is CASSLSPGPYEQYF. In DNA, the CDR3 is TGTGCCAGCAGTTTATCGCCTGGCCCCTACGAGCAGTACTTC.

The chain uses TRBV28 and TRBJ1-1; no firm D call. Looked up from germline, CDR1 is MDHEN and CDR2 is SYDVKM. The CDR3 totals 11 residues. Trimming shortened V by 6 bases and J by 2 bases, and 4 bases separated the two germline ends. CDR3 DNA: TGTGCCAGCAGGGCCAACACTGAAGCTTTCTTT. Residues: CASRANTEAFF.

This clone was detected many times. J is TRBJ2-7 and V is TRBV28, with TRBD1 matching over 8 bases. The CDR3 runs 15 residues. The trim removed 6 bases at V and 0 bases at J, leaving 7 bases unmatched. Germline V gives CDR1 MDHEN, CDR2 SYDVKM. CDR3 in amino acids: CASRLGTGSSYEQYF. CDR3 in DNA: TGTGCCAGCAGACTAGGGACAGGCAGCTCCTACGAGCAGTACTTC.